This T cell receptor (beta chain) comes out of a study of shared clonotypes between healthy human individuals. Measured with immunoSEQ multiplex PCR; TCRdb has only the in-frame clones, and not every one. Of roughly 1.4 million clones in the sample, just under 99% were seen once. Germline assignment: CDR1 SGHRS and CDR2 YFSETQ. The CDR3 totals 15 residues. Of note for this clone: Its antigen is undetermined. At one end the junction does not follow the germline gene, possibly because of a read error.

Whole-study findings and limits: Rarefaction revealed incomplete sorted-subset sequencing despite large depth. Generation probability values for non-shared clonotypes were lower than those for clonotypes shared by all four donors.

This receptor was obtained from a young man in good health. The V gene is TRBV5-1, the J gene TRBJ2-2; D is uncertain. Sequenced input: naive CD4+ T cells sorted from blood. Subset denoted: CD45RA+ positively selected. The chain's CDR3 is CASLDTGLNTRELFF. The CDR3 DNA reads TGCGCCAGCCTCGATACGGGCCTGAACACCCGGGAGCTGTTTTTT.